Described below is a single TCR beta chain sequence and its context. The method was immunoSEQ multiplex PCR; TCRdb's version includes in-frame clones alone and lacks a portion of them. The sample has approximately 210,000 clones; 80% to 90% are singletons. The data originate from a study of blood T cell repertoires in COVID-19. The CDR3 consists of 15 residues. Germline V gene data show CDR1 as SGHKS and CDR2 as YYEKEE (reference sequence). Trimming took off 3 bases at V and 5 bases at J, with 17 bases between the two ends. The sequence came from a woman aged 45-65 years with active or convalescent COVID-19. The sequenced material came from peripheral blood. The chain joins TRBV5-5 to TRBJ2-5; the D gene is possibly TRBD2 (5 bases). The CDR3 here is CASSSTTIMRETQYF. The CDR3 DNA reads as TGTGCCAGCAGCTCGACTACGATAATGCGGGAGACCCAGTACTTC.